This T cell receptor (beta chain) is drawn from a study of shared clonotypes between healthy human individuals. Study results and caveats: Researchers found naive subsets generally carried larger estimated richness than memory subsets.

Assay used: immunoSEQ multiplex PCR; TCRdb lists only in-frame clones, some missing. The table records some 500,000 clones, 95% to 96% of them present only once. V lost 3 bases, J lost 4 bases, and 20 bases lay in between. This CDR3 has 16 amino acids. The germline V gene has CDR1 SGHDT and CDR2 YYEEEE. As to this clone: The target antigen is unknown.

This TCR came from a woman younger than 45 in good health. Sequenced sample: naive CD4+ T cells sorted from blood. Subset defined: CD45RA+ positively selected. This chain joins TRBV5-6 and TRBJ2-7; D uncertain. CDR3 nucleotides: TGTGCCAGCAGCTCGGGTCCACTTTACCCGCCGTACGAGCAGTACTTC. Amino acid sequence: CASSSGPLYPPYEQYF.